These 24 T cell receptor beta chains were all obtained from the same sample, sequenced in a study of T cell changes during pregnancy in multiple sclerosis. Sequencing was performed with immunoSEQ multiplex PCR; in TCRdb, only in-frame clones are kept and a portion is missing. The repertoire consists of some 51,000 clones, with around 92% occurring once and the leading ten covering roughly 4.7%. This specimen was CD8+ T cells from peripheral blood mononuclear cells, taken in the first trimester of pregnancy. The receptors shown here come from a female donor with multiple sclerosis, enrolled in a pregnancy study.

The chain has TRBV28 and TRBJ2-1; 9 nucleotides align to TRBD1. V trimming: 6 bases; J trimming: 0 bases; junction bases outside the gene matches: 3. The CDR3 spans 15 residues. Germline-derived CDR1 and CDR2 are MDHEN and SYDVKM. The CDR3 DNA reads TGTGCCAGCAGCCCGACAGGGGGCTCCTACAATGAGCAGTTCTTC. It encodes CASSPTGGSYNEQFF.

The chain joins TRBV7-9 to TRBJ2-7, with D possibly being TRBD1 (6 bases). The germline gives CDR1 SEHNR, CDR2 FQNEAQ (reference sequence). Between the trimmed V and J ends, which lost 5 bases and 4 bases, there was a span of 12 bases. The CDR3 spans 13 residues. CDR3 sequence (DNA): TGTGCCAGCAGCCCCGGGACACAGTACGAGCAGTACTTC. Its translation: CASSPGTQYEQYF.

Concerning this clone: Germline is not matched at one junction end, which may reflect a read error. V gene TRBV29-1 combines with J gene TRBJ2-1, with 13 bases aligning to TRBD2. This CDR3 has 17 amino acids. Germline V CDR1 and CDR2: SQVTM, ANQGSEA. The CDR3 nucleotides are TGCAGCGCTGAAGTCACCGGGACTAGCGGGATTCGCAATGAGCAGTTCTTC. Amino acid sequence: CSAEVTGTSGIRNEQFF.

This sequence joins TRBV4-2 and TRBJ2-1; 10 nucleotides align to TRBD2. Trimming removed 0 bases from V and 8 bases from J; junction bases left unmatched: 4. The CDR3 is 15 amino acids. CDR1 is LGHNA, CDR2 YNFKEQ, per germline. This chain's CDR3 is CASSQESGGAHEQFF. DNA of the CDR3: TGTGCCAGCAGCCAAGAAAGCGGGGGGGCACATGAGCAGTTCTTC.

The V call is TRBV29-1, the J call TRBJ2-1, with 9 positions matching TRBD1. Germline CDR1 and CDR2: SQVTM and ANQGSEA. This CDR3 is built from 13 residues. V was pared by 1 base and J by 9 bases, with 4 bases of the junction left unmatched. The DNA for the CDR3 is TGCAGCGTTGAAGGGGACAGGGCTGCTGAGCAGTTCTTC. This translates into CSVEGDRAAEQFF.

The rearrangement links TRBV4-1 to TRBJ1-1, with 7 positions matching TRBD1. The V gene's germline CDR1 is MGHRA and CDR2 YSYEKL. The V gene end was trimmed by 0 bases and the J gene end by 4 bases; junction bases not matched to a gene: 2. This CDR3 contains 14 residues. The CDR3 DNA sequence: TGCGCCAGCAGCCAAGAATCAGGGGGCACTGAAGCTTTCTTT. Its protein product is CASSQESGGTEAFF.

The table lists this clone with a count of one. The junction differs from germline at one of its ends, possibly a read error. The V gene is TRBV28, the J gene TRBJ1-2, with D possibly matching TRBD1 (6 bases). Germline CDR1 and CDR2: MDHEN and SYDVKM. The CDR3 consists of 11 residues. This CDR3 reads CASSLTGMGVF. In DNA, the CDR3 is TGTGCCAGCAGTTTGACAGGAATGGGAGTTTTC.

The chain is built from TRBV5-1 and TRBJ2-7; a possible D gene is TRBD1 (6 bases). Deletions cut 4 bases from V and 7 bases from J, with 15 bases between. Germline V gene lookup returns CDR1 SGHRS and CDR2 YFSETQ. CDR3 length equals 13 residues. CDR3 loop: CASSPRTAREQYF. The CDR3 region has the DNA TGCGCCAGCAGCCCGAGGACAGCCCGGGAGCAGTACTTC.

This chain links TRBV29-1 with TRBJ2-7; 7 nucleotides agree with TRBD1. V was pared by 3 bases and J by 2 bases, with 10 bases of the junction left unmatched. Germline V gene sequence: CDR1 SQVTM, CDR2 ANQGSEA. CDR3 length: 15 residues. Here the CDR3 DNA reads TGCAGCGTTGACAGTAGACAGGGACCCACCTACGAGCAGTACTTC. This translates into CSVDSRQGPTYEQYF.

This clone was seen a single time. In DNA form, the CDR3 reads TGTGCCAGCAGTACTAGCGGGAGGGCCCGGGGGACCGGGGAGCTGTTTTTT. This encodes CASSTSGRARGTGELFF. The chain has TRBV7-9 and TRBJ2-2; 13 bases match TRBD2. The CDR3 has 17 amino acids. V was clipped by 6 bases and J by 5 bases; unmatched bases: 9. Germline-derived CDR1 and CDR2 are SEHNR and FQNEAQ (reference sequence).

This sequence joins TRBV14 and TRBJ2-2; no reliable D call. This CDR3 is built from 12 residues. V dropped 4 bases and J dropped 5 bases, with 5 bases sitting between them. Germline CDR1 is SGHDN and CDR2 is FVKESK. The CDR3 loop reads CASSPVTGELFF. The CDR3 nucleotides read TGTGCCAGCAGCCCTGTAACCGGGGAGCTGTTTTTT. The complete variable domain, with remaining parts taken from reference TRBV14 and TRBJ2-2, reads EAGVTQFPSHSVIEKGQTVTLRCDPISGHDNLYWYRRVMGKEIKFLLHFVKESKQDESGMPNNRFLAERTGGTYSTLKVQPAELEDSGVYFCASSPVTGELFFGEGSRLTVL.

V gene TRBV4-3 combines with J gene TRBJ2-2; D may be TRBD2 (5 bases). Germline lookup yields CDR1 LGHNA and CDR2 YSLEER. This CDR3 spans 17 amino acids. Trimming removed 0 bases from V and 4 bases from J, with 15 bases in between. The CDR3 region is CASSQDSQRGSTGELFF. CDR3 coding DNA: TGCGCCAGCAGCCAAGACTCACAGCGAGGGAGCACCGGGGAGCTGTTTTTT.

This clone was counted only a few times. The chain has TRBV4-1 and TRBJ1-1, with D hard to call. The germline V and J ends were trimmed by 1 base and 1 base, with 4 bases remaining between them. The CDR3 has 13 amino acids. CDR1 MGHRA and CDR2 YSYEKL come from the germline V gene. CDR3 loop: CASSQVQNTEAFF. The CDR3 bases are TGCGCCAGCAGCCAAGTACAGAACACTGAAGCTTTCTTT.

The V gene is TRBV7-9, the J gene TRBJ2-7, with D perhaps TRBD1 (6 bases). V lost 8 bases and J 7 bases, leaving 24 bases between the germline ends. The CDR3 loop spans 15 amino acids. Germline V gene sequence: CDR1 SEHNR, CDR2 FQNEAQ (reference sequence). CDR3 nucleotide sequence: TGTGCCAGCGAGTCCGGGCGGAGTGGACAGCCTGAGCAGTACTTC. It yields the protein CASESGRSGQPEQYF.

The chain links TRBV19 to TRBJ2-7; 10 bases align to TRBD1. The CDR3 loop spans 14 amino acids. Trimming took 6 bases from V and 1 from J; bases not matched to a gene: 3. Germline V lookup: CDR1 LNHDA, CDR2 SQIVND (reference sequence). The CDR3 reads CASRGTGASYEQYF. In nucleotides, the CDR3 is TGTGCCAGTAGAGGGACAGGGGCATCCTACGAGCAGTACTTC.

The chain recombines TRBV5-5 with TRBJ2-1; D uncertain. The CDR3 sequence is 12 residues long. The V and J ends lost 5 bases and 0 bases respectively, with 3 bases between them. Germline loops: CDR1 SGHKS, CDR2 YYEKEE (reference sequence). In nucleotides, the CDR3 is TGTGCCAGCAGGAGCTCCTACAATGAGCAGTTCTTC. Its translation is CASRSSYNEQFF.

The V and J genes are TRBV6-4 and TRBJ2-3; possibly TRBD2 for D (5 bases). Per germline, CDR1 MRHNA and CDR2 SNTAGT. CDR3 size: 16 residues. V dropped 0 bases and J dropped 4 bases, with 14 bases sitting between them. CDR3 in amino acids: CASSDSAGAGADTQYF. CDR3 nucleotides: TGTGCCAGCAGTGACTCGGCGGGCGCCGGGGCAGATACGCAGTATTTT.

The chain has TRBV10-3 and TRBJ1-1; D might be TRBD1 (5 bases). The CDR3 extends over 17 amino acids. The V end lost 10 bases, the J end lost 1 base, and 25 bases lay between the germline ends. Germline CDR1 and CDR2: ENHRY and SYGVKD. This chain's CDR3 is CATAEIRDLGTNTEAFF. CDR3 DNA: TGTGCCACCGCAGAAATCAGGGACTTGGGAACGAACACTGAAGCTTTCTTT.

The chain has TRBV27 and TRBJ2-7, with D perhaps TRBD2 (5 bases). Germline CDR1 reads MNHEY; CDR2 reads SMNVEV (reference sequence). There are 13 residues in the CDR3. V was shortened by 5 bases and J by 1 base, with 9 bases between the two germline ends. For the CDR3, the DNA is TGTGCCAGCAGTGTAGGAGGATCCTACGAGCAGTACTTC. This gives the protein CASSVGGSYEQYF.

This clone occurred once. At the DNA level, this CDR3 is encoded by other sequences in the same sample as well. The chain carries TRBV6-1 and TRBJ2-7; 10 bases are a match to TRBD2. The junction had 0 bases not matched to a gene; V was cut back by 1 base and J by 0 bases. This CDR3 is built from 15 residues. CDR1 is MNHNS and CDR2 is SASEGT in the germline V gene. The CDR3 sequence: CASSEGTSGSYEQYF. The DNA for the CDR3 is TGTGCCAGCAGTGAAGGGACTAGCGGCTCCTACGAGCAGTACTTC.

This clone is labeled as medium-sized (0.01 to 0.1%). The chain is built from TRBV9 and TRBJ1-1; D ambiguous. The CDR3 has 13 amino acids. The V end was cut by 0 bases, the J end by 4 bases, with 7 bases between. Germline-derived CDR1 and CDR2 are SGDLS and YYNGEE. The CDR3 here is CASSVERATEAFF. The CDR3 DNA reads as TGTGCCAGCAGCGTAGAGAGGGCCACTGAAGCTTTCTTT.

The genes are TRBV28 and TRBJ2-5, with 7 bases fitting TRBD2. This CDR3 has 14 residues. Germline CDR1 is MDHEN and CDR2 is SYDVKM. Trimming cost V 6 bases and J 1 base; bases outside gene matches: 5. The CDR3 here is CASSPREIQETQYF. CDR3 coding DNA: TGTGCCAGCAGCCCGCGGGAGATCCAAGAGACCCAGTACTTC. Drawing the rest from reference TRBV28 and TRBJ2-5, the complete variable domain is DVKVTQSSRYLVKRTGEKVFLECVQDMDHENMFWYRQDPGLGLRLIYFSYDVKMKEKGDIPEGYSVSREKKERFSLILESASTNQTSMYLCASSPREIQETQYFGPGTRLLVL.

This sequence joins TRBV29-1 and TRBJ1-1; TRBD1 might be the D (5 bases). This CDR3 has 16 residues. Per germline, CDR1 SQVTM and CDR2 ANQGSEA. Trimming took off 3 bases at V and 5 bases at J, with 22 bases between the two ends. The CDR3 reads CSVEASGEGVRTEAFF. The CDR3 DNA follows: TGCAGCGTTGAGGCATCGGGGGAAGGGGTCAGGACTGAAGCTTTCTTT.

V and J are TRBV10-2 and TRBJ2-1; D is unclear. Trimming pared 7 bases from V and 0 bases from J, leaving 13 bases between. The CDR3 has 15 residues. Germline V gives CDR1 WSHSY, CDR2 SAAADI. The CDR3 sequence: CASTPAASSYNEQFF. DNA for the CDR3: TGCGCCAGCACCCCGGCGGCCAGCTCCTACAATGAGCAGTTCTTC.